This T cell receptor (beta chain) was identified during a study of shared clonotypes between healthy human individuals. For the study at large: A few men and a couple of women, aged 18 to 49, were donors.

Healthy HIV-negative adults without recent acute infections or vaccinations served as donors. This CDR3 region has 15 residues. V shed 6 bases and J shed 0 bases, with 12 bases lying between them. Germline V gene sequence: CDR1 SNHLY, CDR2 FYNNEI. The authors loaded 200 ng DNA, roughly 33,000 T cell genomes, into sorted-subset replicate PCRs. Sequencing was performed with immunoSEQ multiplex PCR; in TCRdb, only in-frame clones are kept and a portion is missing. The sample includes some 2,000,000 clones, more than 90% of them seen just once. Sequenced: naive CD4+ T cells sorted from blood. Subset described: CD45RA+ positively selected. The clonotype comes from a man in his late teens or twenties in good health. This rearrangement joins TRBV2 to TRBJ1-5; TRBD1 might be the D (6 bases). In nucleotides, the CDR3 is TGTGCCAGCAGGGACAGTTACCTTAGCAATCAGCCCCAGCATTTT. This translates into CASRDSYLSNQPQHF.